These 13 T cell receptor beta chains were sequenced from one sample in a study of shared clonotypes between healthy human individuals. Data came from immunoSEQ multiplex PCR; TCRdb stores just in-frame clones and leaves some out. The top ten hold 0.1% to 0.11% of the sample, which has nearly 600,000 clones, 95% seen once. CD45RO-negative, CCR7-positively selected cells formed the naive CD8 fraction, excluding terminally differentiated effector memory CD45RA+ cells. Source material: naive CD8+ T cells sorted from blood. Receptors were obtained from a woman in her 30s in good health.

The rearrangement uses TRBV9 and TRBJ2-2; weak D call: TRBD2 (6 bases). The V end was cut by 0 bases, the J end by 3 bases, with 15 bases between. The CDR3 sequence is 17 residues long. CDR1 SGDLS and CDR2 YYNGEE come from the germline V gene. The CDR3 spells CASSVGGRGWDTGELFF. As DNA, the CDR3 is TGTGCCAGCAGCGTAGGAGGTCGGGGGTGGGACACCGGGGAGCTGTTTTTT.

This chain connects TRBV6-5 to TRBJ2-1, with 7 bases lining up with TRBD2. The CDR3 covers 16 residues. V lost 1 base, J lost 8 bases, and 11 bases stayed unmatched. CDR1 and CDR2 (germline): MNHEY, SVGAGI. The CDR3 region is CASSYWAGEGGDEQFF. CDR3 nucleotides: TGTGCCAGCAGTTACTGGGCGGGGGAGGGTGGAGATGAGCAGTTCTTC.

Worth noting for this clone: Other DNA sequences in the sample encode the same CDR3. This rearrangement joins TRBV19 to TRBJ2-7; D not resolved. Trimming removed 2 bases at V and 3 bases at J, with 8 bases between. This CDR3 contains 13 residues. Germline assignment: CDR1 LNHDA and CDR2 SQIVND (reference sequence). This CDR3 reads CASSISSSYEQYF. As DNA, the CDR3 is TGTGCCAGTAGTATATCGTCTAGCTACGAGCAGTACTTC.

This chain joins TRBV19 and TRBJ1-5, with D unresolved. The germline CDR1 and CDR2 sequences are LNHDA and SQIVND (reference sequence). The ends were cut back, 0 bases at V and 0 bases at J, with 6 bases in the middle. The CDR3 spans 15 residues. This CDR3 reads CASSIEAYSNQPQHF. As DNA, the CDR3 is TGTGCCAGTAGTATAGAAGCCTATAGCAATCAGCCCCAGCATTTT.

The chain combines TRBV25-1 with TRBJ2-7; the D gene is possibly TRBD2 (5 bases). This CDR3 contains 13 residues. CDR1 and CDR2 (germline): MGHDK, SYGVNS. Deletions cut 5 bases from V and 3 bases from J, with 11 bases between. The CDR3 region is CASSITSGYEQYF. The CDR3 DNA reads TGTGCCAGCAGTATTACTAGTGGCTACGAGCAGTACTTC.

V usage is TRBV5-6 and J usage is TRBJ2-1; TRBD2 agrees at 11 bases. The V and J ends lost 3 bases and 2 bases, in that order; junction bases with no gene match: 4. This CDR3 has 16 amino acids. Germline loops: CDR1 SGHDT, CDR2 YYEEEE. The CDR3 loop is CASSSASGRTYNEQFF. The DNA for the CDR3 is TGTGCCAGCAGCTCGGCTAGCGGGAGGACCTACAATGAGCAGTTCTTC.

The chain carries TRBV28 and TRBJ2-7, with 12 bases that match TRBD1. The CDR3 has 15 amino acids. V lost 5 bases, J lost 6 bases, and 8 bases stayed unmatched. CDR1 is MDHEN, CDR2 SYDVKM, per germline. CDR3 residues: CASSLTPGQGAEQYF. The CDR3 DNA reads as TGTGCCAGCAGTCTCACCCCGGGACAGGGGGCCGAGCAGTACTTC.

The chain carries TRBV28 and TRBJ2-4, with 8 nucleotides matching TRBD1. The CDR3 is 17 amino acids. The V segment lost 5 bases and the J segment 2 bases; nucleotides outside the gene matches: 11. Germline V CDR1 and CDR2: MDHEN, SYDVKM. This chain's CDR3 is CASSIIETGVPKNIQYF. CDR3 DNA sequence: TGTGCCAGCAGTATTATTGAGACAGGGGTCCCCAAAAACATTCAGTACTTC. The full variable domain, its missing parts supplied by reference TRBV28 and TRBJ2-4, is DVKVTQSSRYLVKRTGEKVFLECVQDMDHENMFWYRQDPGLGLRLIYFSYDVKMKEKGDIPEGYSVSREKKERFSLILESASTNQTSMYLCASSIIETGVPKNIQYFGAGTRLSVL.

The chain uses TRBV28 and TRBJ1-3; a weak D match, TRBD1 (5 bases). Trimming left V 3 bases short and J 4 bases short, with 10 bases between. Germline V gene lookup returns CDR1 MDHEN and CDR2 SYDVKM. The CDR3 length is 14 residues. The CDR3, as DNA: TGTGCCAGCAGTTTCGGGGGTTGGGGAAACACCATATATTTT. It translates to CASSFGGWGNTIYF.

The chain links TRBV30 to TRBJ2-3; D unresolved. Trimming pared 2 bases from V and 1 base from J, leaving 10 bases between. Germline values: CDR1 GTSNPN, CDR2 SVGIG (reference sequence). The length of the CDR3 is 14 residues. CDR3 DNA: TGTGCCTGGAGTTCCTTAAGTGGCACAGATACGCAGTATTTT. This sequence encodes CAWSSLSGTDTQYF.

This clone was observed once. The chain employs TRBV5-8 and TRBJ2-4, with TRBD2 matching over 8 bases. The CDR3 runs 16 residues. The V gene end was trimmed by 1 base and the J gene end by 15 bases; junction bases not matched to a gene: 18. Per germline, CDR1 SGHTS and CDR2 YDEGEE. CDR3 residues: CASSLILSGRADERYF. CDR3 nucleotides: TGTGCCAGCAGCTTGATACTGTCCGGGAGGGCCGATGAGAGGTACTTC.

The chain recombines TRBV5-1 with TRBJ2-7; 8 bases line up with TRBD2. CDR1 is SGHRS and CDR2 is YFSETQ in the germline V gene. After removal of 1 base from V and 3 bases from J, the junction contained 6 bases not matched to a gene. This CDR3 has 15 amino acids. The CDR3 bases are TGCGCCAGCAGCTTGCTTAGCGGGAACCTCTACGAGCAGTACTTC. Translation: CASSLLSGNLYEQYF. The complete variable domain, with remaining parts taken from reference TRBV5-1 and TRBJ2-7, reads KAGVTQTPRYLIKTRGQQVTLSCSPISGHRSVSWYQQTPGQGLQFLFEYFSETQRNKGNFPGRFSGRQFSNSRSEMNVSTLELGDSALYLCASSLLSGNLYEQYFGPGTRLTVT.

The chain links TRBV7-9 to TRBJ2-7, with a weak D call TRBD2 (5 bases). Trimming removed 1 base from V and 6 bases from J, with 16 bases in between. This CDR3 has 15 residues. CDR1 and CDR2 (germline): SEHNR, FQNEAQ (reference sequence). The CDR3 sequence is CASSLVDLAFAEQYF. The CDR3 DNA is TGTGCCAGCAGCTTAGTAGATCTAGCTTTTGCCGAGCAGTACTTC.